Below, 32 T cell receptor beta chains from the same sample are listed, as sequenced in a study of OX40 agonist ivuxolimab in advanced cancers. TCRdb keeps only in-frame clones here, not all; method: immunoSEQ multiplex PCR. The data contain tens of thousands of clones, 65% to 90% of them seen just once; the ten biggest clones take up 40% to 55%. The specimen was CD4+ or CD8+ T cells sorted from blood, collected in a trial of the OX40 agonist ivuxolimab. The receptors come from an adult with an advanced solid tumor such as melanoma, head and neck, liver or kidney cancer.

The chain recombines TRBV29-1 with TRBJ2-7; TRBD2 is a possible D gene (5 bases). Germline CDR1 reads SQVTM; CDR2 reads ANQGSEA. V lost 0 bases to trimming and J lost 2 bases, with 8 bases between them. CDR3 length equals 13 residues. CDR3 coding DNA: TGCAGCGTTGAAGATGCGGAGGCCTACGAGCAGTACTTC. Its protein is CSVEDAEAYEQYF.

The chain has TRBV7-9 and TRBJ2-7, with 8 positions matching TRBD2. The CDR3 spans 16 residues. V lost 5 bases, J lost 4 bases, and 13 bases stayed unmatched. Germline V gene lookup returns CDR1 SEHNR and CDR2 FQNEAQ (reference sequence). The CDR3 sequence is CASSHRGRGDDYEQYF. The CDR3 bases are TGTGCCAGCAGCCACCGTGGGCGGGGGGACGATTACGAGCAGTACTTC.

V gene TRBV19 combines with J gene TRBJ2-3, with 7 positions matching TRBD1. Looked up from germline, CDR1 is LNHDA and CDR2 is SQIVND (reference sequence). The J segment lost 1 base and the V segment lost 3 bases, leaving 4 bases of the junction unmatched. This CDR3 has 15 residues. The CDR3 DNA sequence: TGTGCCAGTAGTATCGTGGGGACAGGCACAGATACGCAGTATTTT. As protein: CASSIVGTGTDTQYF.

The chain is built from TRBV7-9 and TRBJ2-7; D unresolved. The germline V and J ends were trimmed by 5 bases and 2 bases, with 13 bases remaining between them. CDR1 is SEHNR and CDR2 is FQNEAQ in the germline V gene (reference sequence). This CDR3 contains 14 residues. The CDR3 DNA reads TGTGCCAGCAGCCGACCGCTCGGTCCCTACGAGCAGTACTTC. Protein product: CASSRPLGPYEQYF.

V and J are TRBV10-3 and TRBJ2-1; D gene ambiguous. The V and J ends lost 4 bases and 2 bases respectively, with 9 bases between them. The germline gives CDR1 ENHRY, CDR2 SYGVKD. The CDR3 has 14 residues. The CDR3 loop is CAISGLATYNEQFF. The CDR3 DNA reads TGTGCCATCAGTGGACTGGCAACCTACAATGAGCAGTTCTTC.

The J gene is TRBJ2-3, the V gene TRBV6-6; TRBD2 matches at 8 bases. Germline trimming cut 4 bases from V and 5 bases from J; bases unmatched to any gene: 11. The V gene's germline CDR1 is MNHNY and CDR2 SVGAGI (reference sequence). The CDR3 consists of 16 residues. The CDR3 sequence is CASSSVPTGGGDTQYF. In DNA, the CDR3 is TGTGCCAGCAGTTCAGTCCCTACGGGGGGGGGAGATACGCAGTATTTT.

CDR3 sequence: CASSGLTGTSGINEQFF. The DNA of the CDR3 is TGTGCCAGCAGTGGGTTAACCGGGACTAGCGGGATCAATGAGCAGTTCTTC. The rearrangement links TRBV2 to TRBJ2-1; TRBD2 aligns across 13 bases. The germline gives CDR1 SNHLY, CDR2 FYNNEI. The CDR3 has 17 residues. The ends lost 4 bases at V and 6 bases at J; junction bases unmatched: 9.

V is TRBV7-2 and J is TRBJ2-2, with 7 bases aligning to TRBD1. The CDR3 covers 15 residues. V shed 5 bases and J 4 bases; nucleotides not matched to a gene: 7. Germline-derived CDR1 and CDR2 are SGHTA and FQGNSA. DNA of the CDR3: TGTGCCAGCAGCCCCGACAGGGTCGGCACCGGGGAGCTGTTTTTT. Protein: CASSPDRVGTGELFF.

CDR3 loop: CASSLDPPGRYNEQFF. CDR3 nucleotides: TGTGCCAGCAGTTTAGACCCCCCCGGCAGGTACAATGAGCAGTTCTTC. V gene TRBV28 combines with J gene TRBJ2-1; D gene uncertain. Germline V gene sequence: CDR1 MDHEN, CDR2 SYDVKM. This CDR3 has 16 amino acids. Between the trimmed V and J ends, which lost 2 bases and 4 bases, there was a span of 15 bases.

The CDR3 protein is CASGLDNRLNTEAFF. Written as DNA, the CDR3 is TGTGCTAGTGGTTTGGACAATCGGTTGAACACTGAAGCTTTCTTT. The chain joins TRBV12-5 to TRBJ1-1; no firm D call. The CDR3 sequence is 15 residues long. V lost 1 base and J 0 bases, leaving 9 bases between the germline ends. Germline CDR1 is LGHNT and CDR2 is FRNRAP.

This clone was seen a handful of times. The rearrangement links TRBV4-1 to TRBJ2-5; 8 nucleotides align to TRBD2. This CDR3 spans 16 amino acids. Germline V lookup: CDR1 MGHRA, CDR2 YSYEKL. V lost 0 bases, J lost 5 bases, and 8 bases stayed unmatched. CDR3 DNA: TGCGCCAGCAGCCAAGATAGGCGGGGGGCAAGCGAGACCCAGTACTTC. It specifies CASSQDRRGASETQYF.

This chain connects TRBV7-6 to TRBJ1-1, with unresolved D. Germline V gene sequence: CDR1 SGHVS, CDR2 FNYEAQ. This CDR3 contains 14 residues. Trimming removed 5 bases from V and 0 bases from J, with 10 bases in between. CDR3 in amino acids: CASSPDNMNTEAFF. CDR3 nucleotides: TGTGCCAGCAGCCCCGATAACATGAACACTGAAGCTTTCTTT.

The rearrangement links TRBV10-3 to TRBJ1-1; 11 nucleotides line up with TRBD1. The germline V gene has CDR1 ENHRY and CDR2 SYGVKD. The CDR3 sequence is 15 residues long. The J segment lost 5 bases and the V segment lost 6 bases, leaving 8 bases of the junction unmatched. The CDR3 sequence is CAIRRGQGAETEAFF. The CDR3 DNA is TGTGCCATCAGACGCGGACAGGGGGCGGAAACTGAAGCTTTCTTT.

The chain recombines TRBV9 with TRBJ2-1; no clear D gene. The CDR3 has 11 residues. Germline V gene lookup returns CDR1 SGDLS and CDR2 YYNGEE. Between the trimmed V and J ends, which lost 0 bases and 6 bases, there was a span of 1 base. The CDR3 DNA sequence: TGTGCCAGCAGCGTAGCCAATGAGCAGTTCTTC. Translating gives CASSVANEQFF.

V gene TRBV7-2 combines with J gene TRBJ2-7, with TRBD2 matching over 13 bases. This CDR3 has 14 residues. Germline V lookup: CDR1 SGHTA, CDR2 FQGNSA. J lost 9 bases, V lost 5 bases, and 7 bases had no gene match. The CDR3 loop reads CASSPWTSGGGQYF. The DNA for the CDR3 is TGTGCCAGCAGCCCCTGGACTAGCGGGGGAGGGCAGTACTTC.

In DNA form, the CDR3 reads TGCGCCAGCAGCCGTTGGGGTCGAGAGAGCTCCTACGAGCAGTACTTC. It codes for CASSRWGRESSYEQYF. V and J are TRBV5-1 and TRBJ2-7; no clear D gene. CDR3 size: 16 residues. Trimming cost V 4 bases and J 0 bases, with 17 bases left between them. Germline CDR1 and CDR2: SGHRS and YFSETQ.

The CDR3 sequence: CASSLSRGGNEQFF. The CDR3 DNA follows: TGTGCCAGCAGCTTATCCCGCGGCGGGAATGAGCAGTTCTTC. The rearrangement uses TRBV11-1 and TRBJ2-1; maybe TRBD2 (5 bases). The ends were cut back, 2 bases at V and 7 bases at J, with 12 bases in the middle. This CDR3 has 14 residues. Germline CDR1 SGHAT, CDR2 FQDESV (reference sequence).

The CDR3 DNA reads TGTGCCAGCAGTGGACTAGCGACCAATGAGCAGTTCTTC. Protein: CASSGLATNEQFF. The rearrangement uses TRBV2 and TRBJ2-1, with 8 bases matching TRBD2. Trimming removed 4 bases from V and 6 bases from J; junction bases left unmatched: 2. The CDR3 loop spans 13 amino acids. Looked up from germline, CDR1 is SNHLY and CDR2 is FYNNEI.

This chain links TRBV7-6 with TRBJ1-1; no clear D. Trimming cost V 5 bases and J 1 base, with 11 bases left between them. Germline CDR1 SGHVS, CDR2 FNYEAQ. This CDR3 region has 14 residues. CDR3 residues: CASSGEGSNTEAFF. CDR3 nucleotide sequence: TGTGCCAGCAGCGGTGAGGGTTCGAACACTGAAGCTTTCTTT.

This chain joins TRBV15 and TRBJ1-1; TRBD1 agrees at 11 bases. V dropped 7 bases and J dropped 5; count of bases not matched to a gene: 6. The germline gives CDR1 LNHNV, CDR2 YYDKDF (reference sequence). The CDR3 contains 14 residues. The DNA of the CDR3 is TGTGCCACCAATCCAGGGACAGGGGGAACTGAAGCTTTCTTT. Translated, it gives CATNPGTGGTEAFF.

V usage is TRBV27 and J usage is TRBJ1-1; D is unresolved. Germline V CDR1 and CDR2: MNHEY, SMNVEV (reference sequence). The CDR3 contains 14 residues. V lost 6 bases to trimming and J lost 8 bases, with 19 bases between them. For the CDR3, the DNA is TGTGCCAGCAGCGAGTTGGGAGATTTTGTCGAAGCTTTCTTT. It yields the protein CASSELGDFVEAFF.

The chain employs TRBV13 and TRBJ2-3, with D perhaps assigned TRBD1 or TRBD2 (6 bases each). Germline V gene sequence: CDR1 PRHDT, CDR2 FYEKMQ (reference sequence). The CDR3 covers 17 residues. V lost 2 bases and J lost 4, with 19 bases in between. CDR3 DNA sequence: TGTGCCAGCAGCTTATGGGGTTCGGGGGCCGTTTCAGATACGCAGTATTTT. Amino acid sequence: CASSLWGSGAVSDTQYF.

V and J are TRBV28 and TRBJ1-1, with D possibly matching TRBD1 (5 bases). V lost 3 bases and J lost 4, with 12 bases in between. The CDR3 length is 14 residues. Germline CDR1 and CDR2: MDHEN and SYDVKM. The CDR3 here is CASSLNGGTTEAFF. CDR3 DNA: TGTGCCAGCAGTTTGAACGGGGGGACCACTGAAGCTTTCTTT. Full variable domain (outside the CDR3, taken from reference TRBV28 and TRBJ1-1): DVKVTQSSRYLVKRTGEKVFLECVQDMDHENMFWYRQDPGLGLRLIYFSYDVKMKEKGDIPEGYSVSREKKERFSLILESASTNQTSMYLCASSLNGGTTEAFFGQGTRLTVV.

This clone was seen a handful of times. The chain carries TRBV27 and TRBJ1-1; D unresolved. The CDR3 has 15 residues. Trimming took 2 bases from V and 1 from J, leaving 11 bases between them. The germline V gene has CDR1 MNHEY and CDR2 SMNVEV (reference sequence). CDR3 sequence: CASSLRVSGNTEAFF. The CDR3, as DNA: TGTGCCAGCAGTTTAAGGGTTTCGGGGAACACTGAAGCTTTCTTT.

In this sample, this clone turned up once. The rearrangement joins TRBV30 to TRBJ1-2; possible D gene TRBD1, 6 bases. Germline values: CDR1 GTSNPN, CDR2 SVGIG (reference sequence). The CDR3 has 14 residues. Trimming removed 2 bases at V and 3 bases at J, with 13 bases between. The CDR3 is CAWSTNRVDYGYTF. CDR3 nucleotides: TGTGCCTGGAGTACAAACAGGGTAGACTATGGCTACACCTTC.

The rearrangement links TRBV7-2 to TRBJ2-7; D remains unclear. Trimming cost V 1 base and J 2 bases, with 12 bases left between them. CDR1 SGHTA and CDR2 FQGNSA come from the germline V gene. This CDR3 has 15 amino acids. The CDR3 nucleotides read TGTGCCAGCAGCTTAGTTCAGGACCCCCCCTACGAGCAGTACTTC. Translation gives CASSLVQDPPYEQYF.

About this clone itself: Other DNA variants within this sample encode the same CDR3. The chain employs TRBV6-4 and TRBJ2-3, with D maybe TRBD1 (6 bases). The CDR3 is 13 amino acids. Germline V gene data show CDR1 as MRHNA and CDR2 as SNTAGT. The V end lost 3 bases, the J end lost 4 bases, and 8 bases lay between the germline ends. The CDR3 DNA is TGTGCCAGCAGTGAAGGGGGAGCAGATACGCAGTATTTT. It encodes CASSEGGADTQYF.

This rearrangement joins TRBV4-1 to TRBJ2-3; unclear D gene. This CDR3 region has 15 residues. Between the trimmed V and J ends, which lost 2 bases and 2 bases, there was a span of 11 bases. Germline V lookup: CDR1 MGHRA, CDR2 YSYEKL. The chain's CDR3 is CASSQILSSTDTQYF. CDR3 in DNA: TGCGCCAGCAGCCAAATCCTTAGCTCCACAGATACGCAGTATTTT.

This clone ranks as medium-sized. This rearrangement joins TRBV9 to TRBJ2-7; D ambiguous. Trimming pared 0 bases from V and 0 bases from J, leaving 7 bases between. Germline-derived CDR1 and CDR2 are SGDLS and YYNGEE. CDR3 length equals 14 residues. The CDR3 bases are TGTGCCAGCAGCGTAGGACACGGCTCCTACGAGCAGTACTTC. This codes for CASSVGHGSYEQYF.

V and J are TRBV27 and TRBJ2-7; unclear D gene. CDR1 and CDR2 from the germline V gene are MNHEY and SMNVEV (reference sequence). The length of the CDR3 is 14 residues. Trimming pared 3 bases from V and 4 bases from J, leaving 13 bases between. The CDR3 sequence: CASSFRSMSYEQYF. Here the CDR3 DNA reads TGTGCCAGCAGTTTTAGATCTATGAGTTACGAGCAGTACTTC.

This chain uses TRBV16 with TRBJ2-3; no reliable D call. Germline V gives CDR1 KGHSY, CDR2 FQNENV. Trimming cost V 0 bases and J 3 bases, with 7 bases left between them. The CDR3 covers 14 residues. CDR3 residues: CASSQSQITDTQYF. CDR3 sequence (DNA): TGTGCCAGCAGCCAATCGCAGATTACAGATACGCAGTATTTT.

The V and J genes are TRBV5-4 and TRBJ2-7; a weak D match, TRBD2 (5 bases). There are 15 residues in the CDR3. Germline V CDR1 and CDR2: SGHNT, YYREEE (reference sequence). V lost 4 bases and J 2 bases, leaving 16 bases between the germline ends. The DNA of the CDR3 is TGTGCCAGCAGCCATCGGAGCGGCCTCCCCTACGAGCAGTACTTC. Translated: CASSHRSGLPYEQYF.